Below, 8 T cell receptor beta chains from the same sample are listed, as sequenced in a study of T cell clonality in common variable immunodeficiency. The assay was immunoSEQ multiplex PCR, and TCRdb's table has in-frame clones only and misses some. The sample contains over 55,000 clones, none of them singletons. Sequenced: peripheral blood mononuclear cells. These receptor sequences come from a person between 18 and 75 years old in good health.

This clone has a count of ten or more. The CDR3 region is CAWRIGGTSMTEQYF. Partial CDR3 DNA: TGTGCCTGGAGAATAGGGGGGACTAGCATGACCGAG. This rearrangement joins TRBV30 to TRBJ2-7, with TRBD2 identical over 9 bases. The read is 3 residues too short to cover the CDR3 end, so that end is filled in from the germline J gene. This CDR3 is 15 amino acids long. CDR1 is GTSNPN, CDR2 SVGIG, per germline (reference sequence). The trim removed 3 bases at V and 6 bases at J, leaving 12 bases unmatched.

This clone is categorized as medium-sized. The CDR3 extends 3 residues past the end of the read, so its final part is completed from the germline J gene. V is TRBV6-2 or TRBV6-3 and J is TRBJ2-6, with D possibly matching TRBD1 (6 bases). Trimming shortened V by 8 bases and J by 0 bases, and 11 bases separated the two germline ends. Germline V gene data show CDR1 as MNHEY and CDR2 as SVGEGT. The CDR3 spans 15 residues. The sequenced CDR3 bases are TGTGCCAGCGAAACAGGGTTCTCTGGGGCCAACGTC. Translated: CASETGFSGANV. The complete CDR3 sequence is CASETGFSGANVLTF.

This clone occurred many times. The CDR3 is cut off 3 residues early in the read; its end comes from the germline J gene. The chain uses TRBV2 and TRBJ2-1; possible D gene TRBD1, 6 bases. Trimming shortened V by 7 bases and J by 4 bases, and 11 bases separated the two germline ends. In germline, CDR1 is SNHLY, CDR2 FYNNEI. The CDR3 runs 13 residues. The sequenced CDR3 bases are TGTGCCAGCACCGGACAGTCTTACAATGAG. This encodes CASTGQSYNE. The entire CDR3 protein reads CASTGQSYNEQFF.

This clone was counted at least ten times. The read is 3 residues too short to cover the CDR3 end, so that end is filled in from the germline J gene. This chain connects TRBV12-5 to TRBJ2-7, with D possibly matching TRBD2 (5 bases). The CDR3 runs 18 residues. Germline CDR1 LGHNT, CDR2 FRNRAP. The germline V and J ends were trimmed by 0 bases and 0 bases, with 18 bases remaining between them. This chain's CDR3 is CASGLVLNLAPSSYEQYF. Incomplete CDR3 DNA: TGTGCTAGTGGTTTGGTCCTTAATCTAGCTCCGAGCTCCTACGAG.

The table lists this clone with many counts. Coverage ceases 3 residues before the CDR3 finishes, and the germline J gene fills in the end. The chain couples TRBV19 to TRBJ2-1, with 7 bases lining up with TRBD1. The length of the CDR3 is 15 residues. The V and J ends lost 7 bases and 5 bases, in that order; junction bases with no gene match: 11. CDR1 is LNHDA and CDR2 is SQIVND in the germline V gene (reference sequence). The sequenced part of the CDR3 DNA is TGTGCCAGTACCCAAAGAGGGGACAGTCACAATGAG. Its translation is CASTQRGDSHNE. The full CDR3 sequence reads CASTQRGDSHNEQFF.

The table lists this clone with a few counts. The observed sequence ends 3 residues before the CDR3 terminus, with the missing tail filled in from the germline J gene. The V gene is TRBV13, the J gene TRBJ1-2, with 9 bases identical to TRBD1. This CDR3 spans 13 amino acids. The germline gives CDR1 PRHDT, CDR2 FYEKMQ (reference sequence). With 6 bases clipped from V and 2 bases from J, the junction kept 1 base outside the gene matches. This CDR3 reads CASSGQGNYGYTF. CDR3 DNA (partial): TGTGCCAGCAGTGGACAGGGGAACTATGGC.

This clone came up many times. From the germline J gene comes the end of the CDR3, since the read stops 3 residues before it. The V gene is TRBV5-1, the J gene TRBJ2-1, with D perhaps matching TRBD2 (6 bases). Germline lookup yields CDR1 SGHRS and CDR2 YFSETQ. This CDR3 region has 15 residues. Trimming stripped 3 bases from V and 0 bases from J, with 10 bases between. Incomplete CDR3 DNA: TGCGCCAGCAGCTCCTTAGCGGACTCCTACAATGAG. This sequence encodes CASSSLADSYNE. In full, the CDR3 reads CASSSLADSYNEQFF.

This clone was seen at least ten times. The CDR3 end lies 3 residues beyond the end of the read and is filled in from the germline J gene. The J gene is TRBJ2-3, the V gene TRBV27; 7 nucleotides align to TRBD1. From germline, CDR1 is MNHEY and CDR2 SMNVEV (reference sequence). This CDR3 has 16 amino acids. The trim removed 2 bases at V and 0 bases at J, leaving 5 bases unmatched. The covered CDR3 bases are TGTGCCAGCAGTTTAGGGCCGACAGGGAGCACAGATACG. Translation gives CASSLGPTGSTDT. Given in full, the CDR3 is CASSLGPTGSTDTQYF.